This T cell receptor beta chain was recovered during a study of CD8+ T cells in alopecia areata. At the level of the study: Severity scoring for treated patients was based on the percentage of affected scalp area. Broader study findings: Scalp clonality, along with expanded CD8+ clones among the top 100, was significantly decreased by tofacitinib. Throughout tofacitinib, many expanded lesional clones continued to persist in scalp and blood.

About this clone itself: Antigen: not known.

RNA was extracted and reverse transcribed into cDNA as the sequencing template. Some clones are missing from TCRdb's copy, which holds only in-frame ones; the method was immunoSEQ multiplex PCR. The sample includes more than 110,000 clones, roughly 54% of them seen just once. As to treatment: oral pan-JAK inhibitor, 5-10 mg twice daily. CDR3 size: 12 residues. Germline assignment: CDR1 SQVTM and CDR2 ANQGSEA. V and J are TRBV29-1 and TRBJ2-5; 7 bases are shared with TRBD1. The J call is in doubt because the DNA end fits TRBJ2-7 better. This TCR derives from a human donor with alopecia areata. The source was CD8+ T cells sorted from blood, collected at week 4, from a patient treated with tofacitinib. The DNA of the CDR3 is TGCAGCATTTATACAGGGGCCTACGAGCAGTACTTC. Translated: CSIYTGAYEQYF.